The 18 T cell receptor beta chains below were found in one sample sequenced in a study of human T cells and chemical hapten exposure. Documented time point: pre-sensitization, week 0. Sample treatment: therapeutic diphenylcyclopropenone sensitization with weekly scalp DPC. TCRdb processed the RACE reads anew with MiXCR; each CDR3 protein has one entry. Here the sample spans 250,000 or so distinct CDR3 sequences, just under 8% being singletons. The sequences come from whole blood, collected in connection with sensitization to the hapten diphenylcyclopropenone (DPC). These TCRs come from a man aged 18 to 29 with alopecia areata. Some clones in this sample may be carry-over from other donors' samples.

The V gene is TRBV5-4, the J gene TRBJ1-4; tentatively, D is TRBD1 (6 bases). Trimming stripped 4 bases from V and 5 bases from J, with 15 bases between. Germline V lookup: CDR1 SGHNT, CDR2 YYREEE (reference sequence). CDR3 length equals 15 residues. The CDR3 protein is CASSAVPGQNEKLFF. The CDR3 DNA is TGTGCCAGCAGCGCCGTCCCGGGACAAAATGAAAAACTGTTTTTT.

J is TRBJ1-1 and V is TRBV6-5; perhaps TRBD1 as D (5 bases). The V and J ends lost 0 bases and 7 bases respectively, with 9 bases between them. From germline, CDR1 is MNHEY and CDR2 SVGAGI. The CDR3 contains 13 residues. CDR3 nucleotide sequence: TGTGCCAGCAGTTACTCGATGAGGGGTGAAGCTTTCTTT. Encoded protein: CASSYSMRGEAFF.

In this sample, this clonotype turned up a few times. This chain connects TRBV7-3 to TRBJ1-1; TRBD1 might be the D (6 bases). The CDR3 covers 13 residues. Trimming pared 4 bases from V and 5 bases from J, leaving 11 bases between. Germline V CDR1 and CDR2: SGHTA, FQGTGA. Here the CDR3 reads CASSSQGSTEAFF. The CDR3 DNA reads TGTGCCAGCAGCTCCCAGGGGTCGACTGAAGCTTTCTTT.

This clonotype turned up a few times. V and J are TRBV7-9 and TRBJ2-7; D is undetermined. V was shortened by 5 bases and J by 4 bases, with 15 bases between the two germline ends. Looked up from germline, CDR1 is SEHNR and CDR2 is FQNEAQ (reference sequence). CDR3 length equals 14 residues. CDR3 region: CASSPPPSIYEQYF. CDR3 sequence (DNA): TGTGCCAGCAGCCCCCCCCCATCGATTTACGAGCAGTACTTC.

J is TRBJ2-6 and V is TRBV10-3, with 7 bases matching TRBD2. The germline V gene has CDR1 ENHRY and CDR2 SYGVKD. V lost 4 bases and J lost 4; bases outside the gene matches: 13. The CDR3 extends over 18 amino acids. CDR3 protein: CAISGEGRTKAGANVLTF. The CDR3, as DNA: TGTGCCATCAGTGGGGAGGGACGGACCAAGGCAGGGGCCAACGTCCTGACTTTC.

The chain joins TRBV6-2 or TRBV6-3 to TRBJ1-6; D gene uncertain. V dropped 6 bases and J dropped 9 bases, with 9 bases sitting between them. This CDR3 comprises 12 residues. CDR1 MNHEY and CDR2 SVGEGT come from the germline V gene. CDR3 loop: CASSMGSSPLHF. The CDR3 DNA is TGTGCCAGCAGCATGGGCTCTTCACCCCTCCACTTT.

V and J are TRBV28 and TRBJ2-7; D uncertain. V was pared by 1 base and J by 3 bases, with 7 bases between. Per the germline V gene, CDR1 is MDHEN and CDR2 is SYDVKM. The CDR3 sequence is 13 residues long. CDR3 DNA sequence: TGTGCCAGCAGTTTATCCGACCTCTACGAGCAGTACTTC. Translated, it gives CASSLSDLYEQYF.

The table lists this clonotype with a few counts. The chain combines TRBV6-2 or TRBV6-3 with TRBJ2-1; TRBD2 is a possible D gene (7 bases). Trimming shortened V by 1 base and J by 9 bases, and 13 bases separated the two germline ends. Germline CDR1 and CDR2: MNHEY and SVGEGT. This CDR3 has 14 residues. Here the CDR3 reads CASSYFGGRGEQFF. The CDR3 region has the DNA TGTGCCAGCAGTTACTTCGGGGGGCGCGGTGAGCAGTTCTTC.

This clonotype was recorded many times. The V and J genes are TRBV5-6 and TRBJ2-7; no clear D. V dropped 4 bases and J dropped 3 bases, with 14 bases sitting between them. This CDR3 has 14 amino acids. In germline, CDR1 is SGHDT, CDR2 YYEEEE. The CDR3 DNA reads as TGTGCCAGCAGCCCCCAAGACGGATACTACGAGCAGTACTTC. It specifies CASSPQDGYYEQYF.

This clonotype showed up just a few times. V and J are TRBV14 and TRBJ1-5, with unresolved D. Trimming pared 1 base from V and 7 bases from J, leaving 11 bases between. The CDR3 is 14 amino acids. Germline CDR1 SGHDN, CDR2 FVKESK. The CDR3 sequence is CASSQAFSRQPQHF. The CDR3 nucleotides are TGTGCCAGCAGCCAAGCTTTCTCCCGGCAGCCCCAGCATTTT.

This clonotype has only a few counts. The chain is built from TRBV6-5 and TRBJ2-1; 9 nucleotides line up with TRBD2. The CDR3 is made up of 16 amino acids. After removal of 6 bases from V and 2 bases from J, the junction contained 8 bases not matched to a gene. Germline loops: CDR1 MNHEY, CDR2 SVGAGI. CDR3 bases: TGTGCCAGCAGATACCTTAGCGGGGGAACCTACAATGAGCAGTTCTTC. Its translation is CASRYLSGGTYNEQFF.

Of note for this clonotype: A clone one base away is much larger, so this may be a read error. Here the CDR3 omits its conserved ending phenylalanine or tryptophan, so a read error is the likely source. The V gene is TRBV4-1, the J gene TRBJ2-7; D possibly corresponds to TRBD1 (5 bases). Trimming stripped 1 base from V and 2 bases from J, with 12 bases between. Looked up from germline, CDR1 is MGHRA and CDR2 is YSYEKL. CDR3 size: 15 residues. The CDR3 DNA is TGCGCCAGCAGCCAAGCTGGAGACAGTGCCTACGAGCAGTACCTC. It encodes CASSQAGDSAYEQYL.

This clonotype came up many times. This chain joins TRBV6-5 and TRBJ1-6; maybe TRBD1 (5 bases). The CDR3 runs 13 residues. From germline, CDR1 is MNHEY and CDR2 SVGAGI. Trimming took 2 bases from V and 7 from J, leaving 6 bases between them. CDR3: CASSYRDNSPLHF. The CDR3, as DNA: TGTGCCAGCAGTTACAGGGACAATTCACCCCTCCACTTT.

This sequence joins TRBV28 and TRBJ2-2; D not certain. Trimming removed 8 bases at V and 5 bases at J, with 3 bases between. The V gene's germline CDR1 is MDHEN and CDR2 SYDVKM. The CDR3 runs to 10 residues. CDR3 region: CASATGELFF. CDR3 nucleotides: TGTGCCAGCGCAACCGGGGAGCTGTTTTTT.

The CDR3 DNA is TGTGCCAGCAGTGTCCCAGCGGGGCACTTCTCCTACAATGAGCAGTTCTTC. Its protein product is CASSVPAGHFSYNEQFF. The chain links TRBV6-1 to TRBJ2-1; 7 bases are a match to TRBD2. V dropped 4 bases and J dropped 0; count of bases not matched to a gene: 9. Germline V gene lookup returns CDR1 MNHNS and CDR2 SASEGT. The CDR3 has 17 amino acids.

The chain couples TRBV7-2 to TRBJ1-5, with a possible D match to TRBD1 (5 bases). V was pared by 5 bases and J by 7 bases, with 12 bases between. Germline CDR1 and CDR2: SGHTA and FQGNSA. This CDR3 contains 13 residues. The CDR3 loop reads CASSVGGTQPQHF. The DNA for the CDR3 is TGTGCCAGCAGCGTTGGGGGTACGCAGCCCCAGCATTTT.

This clonotype has at least ten counts. The chain combines TRBV10-3 with TRBJ2-3; the D is unclear. The CDR3 consists of 15 residues. Germline loops: CDR1 ENHRY, CDR2 SYGVKD. V lost 0 bases and J 4 bases, leaving 11 bases between the germline ends. The CDR3 region is CAISESGPVADTQYF. The CDR3 DNA sequence: TGTGCCATCAGTGAGTCAGGACCTGTGGCAGATACGCAGTATTTT.

This clonotype was observed a few times. The gene calls are TRBV20-1 and TRBJ2-1; TRBD2 aligns across 8 bases. V shed 6 bases and J 3 bases; nucleotides not matched to a gene: 7. This CDR3 is 14 amino acids long. CDR1 is DFQATT, CDR2 SNEGSKA, per germline (reference sequence). The DNA of the CDR3 is TGCAGTGCCCACGGGGGGGCTTTCTACAATGAGCAGTTCTTC. Translating gives CSAHGGAFYNEQFF.